This TCR beta chain was found in a study of long-term antiretroviral therapy in people with HIV. The authors ran the immunoSEQ assay, v3.0, at survey level. Using immunoSEQ multiplex PCR, the repertoire was profiled, and TCRdb retains in-frame clones only, with some absent. The repertoire holds around 23,000 clones, with more than 65% as singletons. CDR1 is LNHDA and CDR2 is SQIVND in the germline V gene (reference sequence). The CDR3 extends over 14 amino acids. The trim removed 1 base at V and 5 bases at J, leaving 2 bases unmatched. The rearrangement links TRBV19 to TRBJ2-3, with TRBD1 matching over 8 bases. This TCR was recovered from a young man with HIV. The sample here was unsorted PBMCs, taken 4.4 years after starting antiretroviral therapy. The chain's CDR3 is CASSIGGTGDTQYF. The CDR3, as DNA: TGTGCCAGTAGTATAGGGGGGACAGGAGATACGCAGTATTTT.